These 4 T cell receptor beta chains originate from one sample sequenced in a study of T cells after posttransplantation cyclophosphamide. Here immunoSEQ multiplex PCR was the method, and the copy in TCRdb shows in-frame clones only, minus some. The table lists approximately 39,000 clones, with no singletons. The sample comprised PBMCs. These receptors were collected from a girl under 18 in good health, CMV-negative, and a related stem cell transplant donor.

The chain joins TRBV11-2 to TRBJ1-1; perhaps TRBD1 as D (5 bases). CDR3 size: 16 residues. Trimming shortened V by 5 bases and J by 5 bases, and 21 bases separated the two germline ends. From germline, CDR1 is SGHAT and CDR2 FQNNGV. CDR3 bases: TGTGCCAGCAGCCCCGTCGTTCAGGGTCTGGGGACTGAAGCTTTCTTT. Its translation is CASSPVVQGLGTEAFF.

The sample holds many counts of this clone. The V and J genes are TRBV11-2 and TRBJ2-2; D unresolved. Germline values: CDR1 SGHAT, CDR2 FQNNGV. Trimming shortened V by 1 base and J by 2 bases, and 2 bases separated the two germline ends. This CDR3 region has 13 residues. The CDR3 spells CASSLANTGELFF. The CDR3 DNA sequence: TGTGCCAGCAGCTTAGCTAACACCGGGGAGCTGTTTTTT.

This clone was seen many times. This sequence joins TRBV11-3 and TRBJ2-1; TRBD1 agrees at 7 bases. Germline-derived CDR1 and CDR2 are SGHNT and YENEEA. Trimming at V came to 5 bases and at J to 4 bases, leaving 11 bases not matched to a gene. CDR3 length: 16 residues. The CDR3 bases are TGTGCCAGCAGCCAAGGCAAGGGACAGATGTACAATGAGCAGTTCTTC. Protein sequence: CASSQGKGQMYNEQFF.

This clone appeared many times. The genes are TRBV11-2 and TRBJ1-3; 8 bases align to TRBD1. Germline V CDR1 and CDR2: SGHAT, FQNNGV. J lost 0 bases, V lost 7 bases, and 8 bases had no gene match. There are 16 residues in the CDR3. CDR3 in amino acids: CASNRAGGTSGNTIYF. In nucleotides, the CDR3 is TGTGCCAGCAACAGGGCAGGGGGCACCTCTGGAAACACCATATATTTT.